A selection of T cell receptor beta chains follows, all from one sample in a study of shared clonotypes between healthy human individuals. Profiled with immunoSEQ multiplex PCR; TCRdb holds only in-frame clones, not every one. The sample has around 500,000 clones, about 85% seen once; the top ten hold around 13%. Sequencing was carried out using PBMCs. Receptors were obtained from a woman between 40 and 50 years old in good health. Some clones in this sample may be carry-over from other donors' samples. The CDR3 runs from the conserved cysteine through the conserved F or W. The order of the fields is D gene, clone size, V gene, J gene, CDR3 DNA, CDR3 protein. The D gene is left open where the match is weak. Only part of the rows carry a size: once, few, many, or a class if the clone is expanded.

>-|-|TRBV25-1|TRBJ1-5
TGTGCCAGCAGTGAGCCTACAGGTTCGGCCCAGCATTTT
CASSEPTGSAQHF
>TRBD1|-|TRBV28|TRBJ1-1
TGTGCCAGCAGCCCCCCGCAGGGGGCGAAAACTGAAGCTTTCTTT
CASSPPQGAKTEAFF
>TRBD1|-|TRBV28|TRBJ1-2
TGTGCCAGCAGTTTTCGGACAGGGGGCCGGTATGGCTACACCTTC
CASSFRTGGRYGYTF
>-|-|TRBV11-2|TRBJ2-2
TGTGCCAGCAGCCTAACTGGGGGCCGGGAGCTGTTTTTT
CASSLTGGRELFF
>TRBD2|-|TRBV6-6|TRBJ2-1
TGTGCCAGCAGTCCCAGGACTAGCGGGAGCGAGTTCTTC
CASSPRTSGSEFF
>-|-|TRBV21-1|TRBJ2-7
TGTGCCAGCACCCTAGGGACTAGCGGGTACGAGCAGTACTTC
CASTLGTSGYEQYF
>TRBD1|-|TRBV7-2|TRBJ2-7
TGTGCCAGCAGTTGGGTGGGACAGCTTGTCGAGCAGTACTTC
CASSWVGQLVEQYF
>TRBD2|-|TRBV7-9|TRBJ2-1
TGTGCCAGCAGCTTAGAAAGGACTAGCGGGAGCAATGAGCAGTTCTTC
CASSLERTSGSNEQFF
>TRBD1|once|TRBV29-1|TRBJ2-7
TGCAGCGCTGGGAGGCCGGGACAGGGGAGGTACGAGCAGTACTTC
CSAGRPGQGRYEQYF
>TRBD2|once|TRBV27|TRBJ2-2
TGTGCCAGCAGAATTATAGCGGCGGGAGCTAACACCGGGGAGCTGTTTTTT
CASRIIAAGANTGELFF
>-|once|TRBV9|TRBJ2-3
TGTGCCAGCAGCGTAGGCCTCCTTAGCACAGATACGCAGTATTTT
CASSVGLLSTDTQYF
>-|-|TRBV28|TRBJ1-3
TGTGCCAGCAGTCTCCCCCAGCGGGGAAACACCATATATTTT
CASSLPQRGNTIYF
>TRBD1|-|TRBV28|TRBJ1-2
TGTGCCAGCAGAAGGACAGGGAACTATGGCTACACCTTC
CASRRTGNYGYTF
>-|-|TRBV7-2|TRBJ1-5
TGTGCCAGCAGCTCAGCGTCGGATCAGCCCCAGCATTTT
CASSSASDQPQHF
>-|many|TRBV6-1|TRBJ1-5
TGTGCCAGCAGTGCAGAGAGGGGGAATCAGCCCCAGCATTTT
CASSAERGNQPQHF
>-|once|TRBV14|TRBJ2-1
TGTGCCAGCAGCCAAGTCCCACTAGCTGGTGAGCAGTTCTTC
CASSQVPLAGEQFF
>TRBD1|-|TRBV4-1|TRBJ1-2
TGCGCCAGCAGCCAATTTATCCCCCGGGACAGGGGGGTCTATGGCTACACCTTC
CASSQFIPRDRGVYGYTF
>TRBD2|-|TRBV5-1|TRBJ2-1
TGCGCCAGCAGGGTGCGGGAGGGCTCCTACAATGAGCAGTTCTTC
CASRVREGSYNEQFF
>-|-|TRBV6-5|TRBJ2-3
TGTGCCAGCACCAGTGGGGGCGGGACAGATACGCAGTATTTT
CASTSGGGTDTQYF
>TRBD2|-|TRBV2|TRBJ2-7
TGTGCCAGCAAGACCGGGACTACTCGAACCCTCGAGCAGTACTTC
CASKTGTTRTLEQYF
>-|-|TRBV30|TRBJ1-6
TGTGCCTGGAGTGGAACCGGGGGCGGGTCACCCCTCCACTTT
CAWSGTGGGSPLHF
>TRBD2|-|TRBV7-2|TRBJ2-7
TGTGCCAGCAGGCAACTAGCGACGGCGGCGCAGTACTTC
CASRQLATAAQYF
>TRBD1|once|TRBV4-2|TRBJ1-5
TGTGCCAGCAGCCAAAACGACAGGGGGTTTGAGCCCCAGCATTTT
CASSQNDRGFEPQHF
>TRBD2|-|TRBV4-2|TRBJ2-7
TGTGCCAGCAGCCAGGAACTAGCGGGGCACTACGAGCAGTACTTC
CASSQELAGHYEQYF
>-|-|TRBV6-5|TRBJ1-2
TGTGCCAGCAGTTATGGGACGCATAACTATGGCTACACCTTC
CASSYGTHNYGYTF
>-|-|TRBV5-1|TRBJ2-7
TGCGCCAGCAGCTTGGCAGGTTCCTACGAGCAGTACTTC
CASSLAGSYEQYF
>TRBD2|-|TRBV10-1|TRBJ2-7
TGCGCCAGCAGCGACCCCGAAAGTGGGACTAGATGGGGGGGAGACTCCTACGAGCAGTACTTC
CASSDPESGTRWGGDSYEQYF
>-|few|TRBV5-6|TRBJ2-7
TGTGCCAGCAGCTCGGGTCTTAGTTCCTACGAGCAGTACTTC
CASSSGLSSYEQYF
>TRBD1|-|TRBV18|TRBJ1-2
TGTGCCAGCTCACCACCTCTTTTAGGGGGCGGCTACACCTTC
CASSPPLLGGGYTF
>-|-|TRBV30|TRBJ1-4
TGTGCCTGGAGCGTCATTTATGGGGCCCCGACCGGAGGATTTGAAAAACTGTTTTTT
CAWSVIYGAPTGGFEKLFF
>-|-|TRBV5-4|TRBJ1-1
TGTGCCACCCGGTTCGTGGGCACTGAAGCTTTCTTT
CATRFVGTEAFF
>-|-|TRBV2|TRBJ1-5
TGTGCCAGCAAGGTAACAGGGTTCAGTCAGCCCCAGCATTTT
CASKVTGFSQPQHF
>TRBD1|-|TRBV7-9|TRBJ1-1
TGTGCCAGCAGCTTACGCGGACAGGGTCCAACTTTCTTT
CASSLRGQGPTFF
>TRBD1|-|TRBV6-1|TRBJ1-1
TGTGCCAGCAGGTGGACAGGGGGTACTGAAGCTTTCTTT
CASRWTGGTEAFF
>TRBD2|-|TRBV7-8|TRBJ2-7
TGTGCCAGCAGCCCACAGGGACTAGCGGGTTACGAGCAGTACTTC
CASSPQGLAGYEQYF
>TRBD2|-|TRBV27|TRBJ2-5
TGTGCCAGCAGTCCCCCCAGACTAGCGGGAGTGGAGACCCAGTACTTC
CASSPPRLAGVETQYF
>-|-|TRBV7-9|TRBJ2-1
TGTGCCAGCGGACACGTCAATGAGCAGTTCTTC
CASGHVNEQFF
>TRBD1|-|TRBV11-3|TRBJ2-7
TGTGCCAGCAGCTTAGGTTTGACAGGGGCGAGCGACGAGCAGTACTTC
CASSLGLTGASDEQYF
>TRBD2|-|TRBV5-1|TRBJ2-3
TGCGCCAGCAGCCCACCAGACGGGAGGGCAGATACGCAGTATTTT
CASSPPDGRADTQYF
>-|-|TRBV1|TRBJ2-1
TGCACCAGCAGCCTCCGGACTAGCGGCTACAATGAGCAGTTCTTC
CTSSLRTSGYNEQFF
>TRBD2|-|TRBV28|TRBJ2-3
TGTGCCAGCAGTTTACGGACTAGCGGGACAGATACGCAGTATTTT
CASSLRTSGTDTQYF
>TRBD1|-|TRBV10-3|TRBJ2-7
TGTGCCATCAGTGCGGACAGGGGCGTGGGTGAGCAGTACTTC
CAISADRGVGEQYF
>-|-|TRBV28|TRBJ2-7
TGTGCCAGCATGGGGGACGCAACCTACGAGCAGTACTTC
CASMGDATYEQYF
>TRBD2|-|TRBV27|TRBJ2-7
TGTGCCAGCAGTTTAGCGGGAGGTACCTACGAGCAGTACTTC
CASSLAGGTYEQYF
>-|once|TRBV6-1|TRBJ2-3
TGTGCCAGCAGTGGAAATTCCTTGCAGGGGACAGATACGCAGTATTTT
CASSGNSLQGTDTQYF
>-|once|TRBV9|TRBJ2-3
TGTGCCAGCAGCGTAGGTTCTGGGGCAGATACGCAGTATTTT
CASSVGSGADTQYF
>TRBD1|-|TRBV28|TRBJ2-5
TGTGCCAGCAGTTTACTTGGACAGGGGCACCAGACCCAGTACTTC
CASSLLGQGHQTQYF
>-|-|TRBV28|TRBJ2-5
TGTGCCAGCAGTCCCGGGAGAAGGGAGACCCAGTACTTC
CASSPGRRETQYF